The rows below give T cell receptor beta chains drawn from one sample of a study of shared clonotypes between healthy human individuals. The repertoire was sequenced with immunoSEQ multiplex PCR; TCRdb's copy has only in-frame clones and lacks some. This sample carries a few million clones, roughly 93% of them seen once, and the ten largest clones take about 0.41%. Sequenced input: naive CD4+ T cells from PBMCs. These receptors originate from a man aged 18 to 30 in good health. Some clones in this sample may be carry-over from other donors' samples. The CDR3 runs from the conserved cysteine through the conserved F or W. D genes are given only for firm matches. The size field is filled for only some rows; it gives once, few, many or a size class.

clone_size d_call j_call v_call cdr3_nt cdr3_aa
. . TRBJ2-5 TRBV5-5 TGTGCCAGCAGCAACATGGAGACCCAGTACTTC CASSNMETQYF
. . TRBJ2-2 TRBV6-6 TGTGCCAGCAGTCGGTCTAGGAACACCGGGGAGCTGTTTTTT CASSRSRNTGELFF
. TRBD1 TRBJ2-1 TRBV29-1 TGCAGCGTGCCACTCAGTCCAGGGGGTAGTGAGCAGTTCTTC CSVPLSPGGSEQFF
. . TRBJ1-2 TRBV18 TGTGCCAGCTCACCGCCAGGGCTGGGGGGACGGGAAGGCTACACCTTC CASSPPGLGGREGYTF
once . TRBJ2-5 TRBV28 TGTGCCAGCAGTTTATCTGGGGGTCGAGAGACCCAGTACTTC CASSLSGGRETQYF
. TRBD2 TRBJ2-1 TRBV5-1 TGCGCCAGCAGCTCAGCGGGGGTTAGCACGTCGGAGCAGTTCTTC CASSSAGVSTSEQFF
. . TRBJ2-7 TRBV29-1 TGCAGCGTGGCCTCGGGGCAGGGAGGCGAGGAGCAGTACTTC CSVASGQGGEEQYF
few . TRBJ1-1 TRBV2 TGTGCCAGCAGTGAAGGGCAGGGATCGGCAAAAGCTTTCTTT CASSEGQGSAKAFF
. . TRBJ1-1 TRBV10-1 TGCGCCAGCAGTGTCGGCCAGGGGAGCACTGAAGCTTTCTTT CASSVGQGSTEAFF
. . TRBJ1-4 TRBV28 TGTGCCAGCAGGGGCTGGGGATCGGTAAAACTGTTTTTT CASRGWGSVKLFF
. . TRBJ2-7 TRBV6-5 TGTGCCAGCAGTTATAAGGCGGACTCCTACGAGCAGTACTTC CASSYKADSYEQYF
. TRBD1 TRBJ2-6 TRBV7-2 TGTGCCAGCAGCCCCATGGGACAGTCTGGGGCCAACGTCCTGACTTTC CASSPMGQSGANVLTF
. TRBD2 TRBJ2-1 TRBV29-1 TGCAGCGTTCGCGGGAGGATCCAGGGTGAGCAGTTCTTC CSVRGRIQGEQFF
. TRBD1 TRBJ2-7 TRBV6-6 TGTGCCAGCAGTTCGACAGGGTATACCTACGAGCAGTACTTC CASSSTGYTYEQYF
. . TRBJ2-1 TRBV28 TGTGCCAGCAGTTCCGTATGGAAGCTAAGCTCCTACAATGAGCAGTTCTTC CASSSVWKLSSYNEQFF
. TRBD1 TRBJ1-1 TRBV7-8 TGTGCCAGCAGCTTAGTCGGACAGGGTTTGACTGAAGCTTTCTTT CASSLVGQGLTEAFF
. . TRBJ2-7 TRBV9 TGTGCCAGCAGCGTAGGGAGCGGTTACTACGAGCAGTACTTC CASSVGSGYYEQYF
. TRBD1 TRBJ2-5 TRBV10-3 TGTGCCATCAGTCCGGGACAGGGACAAGAGACCCAGTACTTC CAISPGQGQETQYF
. . TRBJ2-7 TRBV30 TGTGCCTGGAGTTTCGGGGGAATCAACGAGCAGTACTTC CAWSFGGINEQYF
. TRBD1 TRBJ1-3 TRBV18 TGTGCCAGCTCACCACCGACGGGGACAGGCCTCTCTGGAAACACCATATATTTT CASSPPTGTGLSGNTIYF
. TRBD1 TRBJ1-1 TRBV6-4 TGTGCCAGCAGTGGAGAGGGGGCGCTTAACACTGAAGCTTTCTTT CASSGEGALNTEAFF
. TRBD1 TRBJ1-5 TRBV6-5 TGTGCCAGCAGATCACAGGGGTTGGGTCAGCCCCAGCATTTT CASRSQGLGQPQHF
few . TRBJ1-2 TRBV15 TGTGCCACCAGCCCCGGGGGGTATGGCTACACCTTC CATSPGGYGYTF
. . TRBJ2-1 TRBV11-3 TGTGCCAGCAGCGAGGAGAGGGGTGAGCAGTTCTTC CASSEERGEQFF
. TRBD2 TRBJ2-3 TRBV27 TGTGCCAGCAGTAGCCGGACTAGCGGGAGGGCAGTAGATACGCAGTATTTT CASSSRTSGRAVDTQYF
. . TRBJ1-4 TRBV19 TGTGCCAGCACACGTCGGTGGCTAGTGGATGAAAAACTGTTTTTT CASTRRWLVDEKLFF
. TRBD2 TRBJ2-1 TRBV15 TGTGCCACCAGCAGAGGAAGCGGGACCCTCCAGGAGGAGCAGTTCTTC CATSRGSGTLQEEQFF
. . TRBJ1-1 TRBV6-6 TGTGCCAGCCGAGACTATGCGGTTGGCACTGAAGCTTTCTTT CASRDYAVGTEAFF
. . TRBJ2-7 TRBV7-9 TGTGCCAGCAGCTTGAGGTCGGACTACGAGCAGTACTTC CASSLRSDYEQYF
. TRBD1 TRBJ2-4 TRBV27 TGTGCCAGCCGAGTACTAGGGACAGGGGAGAACATTCAGTACTTC CASRVLGTGENIQYF
. TRBD1 TRBJ1-3 TRBV27 TGTGCCAGCAGTTTGGAGGGGGACAGGGTAAGAAACACCATATATTTT CASSLEGDRVRNTIYF
. . TRBJ2-7 TRBV19 TGTGCCACTAGAGACTCGGGGTCGACCTACGAGCAGTACTTC CATRDSGSTYEQYF
. . TRBJ2-4 TRBV11-3 TGTGCCAGCAGCGTGGACCCGGACAAAAACATTCAGTACTTC CASSVDPDKNIQYF
. . TRBJ2-7 TRBV5-1 TGCGCCAGCAGCCTGGGGTCCATCTCCTACGAGCAGTACTTC CASSLGSISYEQYF
. TRBD2 TRBJ2-6 TRBV5-1 TGCGCCAGCAGCACTGGGACTAGCGGGAGTGTCTCTGGGGCCAACGTCCTGACTTTC CASSTGTSGSVSGANVLTF
. TRBD1 TRBJ2-1 TRBV7-2 TGTGCCAGCAGCGGAACCCCAGGGGGCGTTGAGCAGTTCTTC CASSGTPGGVEQFF
. TRBD1 TRBJ2-7 TRBV19 TGTGCCAGTACCCCGGGACAGGGCACCTACGAGCAGTACTTC CASTPGQGTYEQYF
. . TRBJ1-2 TRBV5-1 TGCGCCAGCAGCTTGAATAGCAACCAGGGTAAGAAAGGCTACACCTTC CASSLNSNQGKKGYTF
. . TRBJ2-3 TRBV7-2 TGTGCCAGCAGCCGACAAGGGAGTAGCACAGATACGCAGTATTTT CASSRQGSSTDTQYF